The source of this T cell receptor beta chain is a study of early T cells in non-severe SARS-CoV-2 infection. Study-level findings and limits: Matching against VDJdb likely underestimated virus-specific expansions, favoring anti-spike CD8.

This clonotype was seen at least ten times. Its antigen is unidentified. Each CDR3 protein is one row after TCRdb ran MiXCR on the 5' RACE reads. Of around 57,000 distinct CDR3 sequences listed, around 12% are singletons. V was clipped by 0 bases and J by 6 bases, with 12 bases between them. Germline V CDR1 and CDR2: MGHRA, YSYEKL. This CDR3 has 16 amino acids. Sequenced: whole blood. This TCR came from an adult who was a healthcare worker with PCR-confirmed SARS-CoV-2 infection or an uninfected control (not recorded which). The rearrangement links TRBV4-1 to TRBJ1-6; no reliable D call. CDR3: CASSQDRRAANSPLHF. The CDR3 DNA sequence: TGCGCCAGCAGCCAAGATAGAAGGGCAGCTAATTCACCCCTCCACTTT.